The clone carrying this T cell receptor beta chain was seen more than once but under ten times. These data come from a study of blood T cell repertoires in COVID-19. In the study overall: Spain, Italy and the United States supplied samples that represented acute and convalescent COVID-19.

Profiling relied on immunoSEQ multiplex PCR, and the TCRdb table lists in-frame clones only, not all of them. The sample includes about 200,000 clones, 88% of them seen just once. CDR1 and CDR2 from the germline V gene are SGHRS and YFSETQ. CDR3 length equals 20 residues. The J segment lost 9 bases and the V segment lost 0 bases, leaving 22 bases of the junction unmatched. The chain joins TRBV5-1 to TRBJ2-1, with 9 bases lining up with TRBD2. Sequenced sample: peripheral blood. This TCR was recovered from a man aged 18 to 29 with active or convalescent COVID-19. The CDR3 sequence is CASSLGRTLIAGDRGVEQFF. The CDR3, as DNA: TGCGCCAGCAGCTTGGGACGGACGCTTATAGCGGGAGATCGGGGAGTTGAGCAGTTCTTC.